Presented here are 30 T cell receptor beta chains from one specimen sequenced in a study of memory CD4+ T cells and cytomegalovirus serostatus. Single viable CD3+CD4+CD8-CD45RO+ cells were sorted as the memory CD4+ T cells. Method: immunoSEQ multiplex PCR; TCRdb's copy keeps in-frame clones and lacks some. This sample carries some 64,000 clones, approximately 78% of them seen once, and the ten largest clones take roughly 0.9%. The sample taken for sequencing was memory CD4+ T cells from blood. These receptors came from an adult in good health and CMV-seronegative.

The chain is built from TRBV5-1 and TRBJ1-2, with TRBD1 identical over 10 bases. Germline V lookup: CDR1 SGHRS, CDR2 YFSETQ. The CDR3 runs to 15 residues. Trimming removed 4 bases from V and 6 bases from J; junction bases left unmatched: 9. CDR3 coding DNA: TGCGCCAGCAGCGCGGGACAGGGGAGAGTTGATGGCTACACCTTC. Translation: CASSAGQGRVDGYTF.

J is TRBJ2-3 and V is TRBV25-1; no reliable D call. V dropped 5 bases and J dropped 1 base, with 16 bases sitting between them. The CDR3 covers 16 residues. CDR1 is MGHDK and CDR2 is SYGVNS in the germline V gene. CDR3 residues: CASSTRRSLGTDTQYF. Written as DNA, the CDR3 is TGTGCCAGCAGTACCCGCCGCAGCCTGGGCACAGATACGCAGTATTTT. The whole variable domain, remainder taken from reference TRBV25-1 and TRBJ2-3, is EADIYQTPRYLVIGTGKKITLECSQTMGHDKMYWYQQDPGMELHLIHYSYGVNSTEKGDLSSESTVSRIRTEHFPLTLESARPSHTSQYLCASSTRRSLGTDTQYFGPGTRLTVL.

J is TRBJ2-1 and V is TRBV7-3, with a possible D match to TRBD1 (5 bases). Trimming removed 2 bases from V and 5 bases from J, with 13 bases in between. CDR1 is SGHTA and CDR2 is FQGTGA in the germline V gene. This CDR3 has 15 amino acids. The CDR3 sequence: CASSLGQGRNNEQFF. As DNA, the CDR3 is TGTGCCAGCAGCTTAGGGCAGGGCCGAAACAATGAGCAGTTCTTC.

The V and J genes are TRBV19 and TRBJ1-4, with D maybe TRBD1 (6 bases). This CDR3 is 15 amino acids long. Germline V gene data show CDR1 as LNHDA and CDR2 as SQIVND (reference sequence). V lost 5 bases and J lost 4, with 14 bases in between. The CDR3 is CASSDRKTGNEKLFF. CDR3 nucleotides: TGTGCCAGTAGTGACAGGAAGACGGGTAATGAAAAACTGTTTTTT. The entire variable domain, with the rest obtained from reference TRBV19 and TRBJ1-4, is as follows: DGGITQSPKYLFRKEGQNVTLSCEQNLNHDAMYWYRQDPGQGLRLIYYSQIVNDFQKGDIAEGYSVSREKKESFPLTVTSAQKNPTAFYLCASSDRKTGNEKLFFGSGTQLSVL.

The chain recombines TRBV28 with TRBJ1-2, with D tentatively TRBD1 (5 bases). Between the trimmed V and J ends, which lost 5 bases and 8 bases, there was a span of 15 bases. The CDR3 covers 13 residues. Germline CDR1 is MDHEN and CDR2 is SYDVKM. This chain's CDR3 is CASSVQGRLGYTF. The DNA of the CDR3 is TGTGCCAGCAGTGTTCAGGGAAGGTTGGGCTACACCTTC.

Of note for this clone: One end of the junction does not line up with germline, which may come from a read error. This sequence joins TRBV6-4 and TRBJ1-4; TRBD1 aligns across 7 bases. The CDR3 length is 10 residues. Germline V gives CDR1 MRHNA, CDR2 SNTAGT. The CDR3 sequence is CASSTDRRIF. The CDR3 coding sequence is TGTGCCAGCAGTACGGACAGGAGGATTTTT.

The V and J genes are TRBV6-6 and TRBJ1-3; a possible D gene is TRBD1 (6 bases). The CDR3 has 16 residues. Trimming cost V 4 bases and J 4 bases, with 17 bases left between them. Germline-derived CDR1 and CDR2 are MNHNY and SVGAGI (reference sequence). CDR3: CASSSPQGSAGNTIYF. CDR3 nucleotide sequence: TGTGCCAGCAGTTCCCCCCAGGGGTCGGCAGGAAACACCATATATTTT.

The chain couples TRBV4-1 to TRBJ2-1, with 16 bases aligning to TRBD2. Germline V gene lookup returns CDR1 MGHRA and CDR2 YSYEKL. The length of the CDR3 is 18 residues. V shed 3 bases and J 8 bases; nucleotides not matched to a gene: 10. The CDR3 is CASSQIPPGLAGGDEQFF. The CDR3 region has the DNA TGCGCCAGCAGCCAGATCCCTCCGGGACTAGCGGGGGGGGATGAGCAGTTCTTC.

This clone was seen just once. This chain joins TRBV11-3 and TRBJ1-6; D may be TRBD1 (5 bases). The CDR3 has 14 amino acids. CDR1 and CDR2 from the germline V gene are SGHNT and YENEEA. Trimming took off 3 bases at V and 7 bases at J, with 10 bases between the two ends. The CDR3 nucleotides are TGTGCCAGCAGCTTTGGGGGTTCCAATTCACCCCTCCACTTT. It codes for CASSFGGSNSPLHF. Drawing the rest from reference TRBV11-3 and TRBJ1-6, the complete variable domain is EAGVVQSPRYKIIEKKQPVAFWCNPISGHNTLYWYLQNLGQGPELLIRYENEEAVDDSQLPKDRFSAERLKGVDSTLKIQPAELGDSAVYLCASSFGGSNSPLHFGNGTRLTVT.

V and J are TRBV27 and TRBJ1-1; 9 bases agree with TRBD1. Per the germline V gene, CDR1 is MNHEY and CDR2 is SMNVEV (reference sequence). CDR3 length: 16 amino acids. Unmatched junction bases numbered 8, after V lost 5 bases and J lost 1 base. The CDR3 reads CASSLTGQGPNTEAFF. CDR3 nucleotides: TGTGCCAGCAGTCTTACGGGACAGGGACCGAACACTGAAGCTTTCTTT.

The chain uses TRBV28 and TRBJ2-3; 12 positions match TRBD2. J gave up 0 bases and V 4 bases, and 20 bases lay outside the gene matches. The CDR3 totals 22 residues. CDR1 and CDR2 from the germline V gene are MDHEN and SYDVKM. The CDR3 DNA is TGTGCCAGCAGTTCCCCGACTTCGACTAGCGGGAGCGGGATGGCTAGCACAGATACGCAGTATTTT. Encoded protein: CASSSPTSTSGSGMASTDTQYF. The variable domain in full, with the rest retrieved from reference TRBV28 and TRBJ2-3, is DVKVTQSSRYLVKRTGEKVFLECVQDMDHENMFWYRQDPGLGLRLIYFSYDVKMKEKGDIPEGYSVSREKKERFSLILESASTNQTSMYLCASSSPTSTSGSGMASTDTQYFGPGTRLTVL.

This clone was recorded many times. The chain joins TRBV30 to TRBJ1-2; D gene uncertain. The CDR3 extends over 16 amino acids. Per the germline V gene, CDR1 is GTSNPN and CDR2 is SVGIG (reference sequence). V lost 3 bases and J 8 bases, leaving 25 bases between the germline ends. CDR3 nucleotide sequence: TGTGCCTGGAGGTCCCCGGACTTAGCGGGCCTTGGGGGCTACACCTTC. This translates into CAWRSPDLAGLGGYTF.

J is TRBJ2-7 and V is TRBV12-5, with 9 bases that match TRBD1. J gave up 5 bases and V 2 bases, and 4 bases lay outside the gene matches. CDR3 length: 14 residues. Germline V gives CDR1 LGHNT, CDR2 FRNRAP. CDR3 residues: CASGLTGGRDEQYF. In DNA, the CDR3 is TGTGCTAGTGGTTTGACAGGGGGCAGAGACGAGCAGTACTTC. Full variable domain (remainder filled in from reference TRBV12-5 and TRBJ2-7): DARVTQTPRHKVTEMGQEVTMRCQPILGHNTVFWYRQTMMQGLELLAYFRNRAPLDDSGMPKDRFSAEMPDATLATLKIQPSEPRDSAVYFCASGLTGGRDEQYFGPGTRLTVT.

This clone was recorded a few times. CDR3 sequence (DNA): TGTGCCAGCAGCCAAGGGACAGGGGGCGCTTACACTGAAGCTTTCTTT. Its translation: CASSQGTGGAYTEAFF. The chain combines TRBV7-8 with TRBJ1-1; the match to TRBD1 covers 12 bases. This CDR3 contains 16 residues. Germline loops: CDR1 SGHVS, CDR2 FQNEAQ. Trimming removed 5 bases from V and 3 bases from J; junction bases left unmatched: 7. Variable domain in full (rest from reference TRBV7-8 and TRBJ1-1): GAGVSQSPRYKVAKRGQDVALRCDPISGHVSLFWYQQALGQGPEFLTYFQNEAQLDKSGLPSDRFFAERPEGSVSTLKIQRTQQEDSAVYLCASSQGTGGAYTEAFFGQGTRLTVV.

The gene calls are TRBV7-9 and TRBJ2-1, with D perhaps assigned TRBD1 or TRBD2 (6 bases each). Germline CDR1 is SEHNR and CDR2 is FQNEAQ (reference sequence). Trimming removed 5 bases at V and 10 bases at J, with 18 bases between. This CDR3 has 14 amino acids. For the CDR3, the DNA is TGTGCCAGCAGCCTTCGTAGTCTAGGGGGGGAGCAGTTCTTC. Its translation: CASSLRSLGGEQFF.

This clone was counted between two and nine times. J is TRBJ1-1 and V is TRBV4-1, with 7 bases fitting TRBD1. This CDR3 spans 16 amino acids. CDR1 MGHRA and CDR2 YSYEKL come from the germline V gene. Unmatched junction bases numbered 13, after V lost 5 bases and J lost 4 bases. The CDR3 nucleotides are TGCGCCAGCAGCAGCGTAAGACAGGGTGTCGGCACTGAAGCTTTCTTT. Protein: CASSSVRQGVGTEAFF.

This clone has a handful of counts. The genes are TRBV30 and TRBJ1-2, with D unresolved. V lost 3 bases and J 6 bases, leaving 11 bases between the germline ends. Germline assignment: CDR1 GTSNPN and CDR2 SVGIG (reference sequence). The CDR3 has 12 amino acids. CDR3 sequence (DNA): TGTGCCTGGAGCCTAGGGTTGAATGGCTACACCTTC. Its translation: CAWSLGLNGYTF.

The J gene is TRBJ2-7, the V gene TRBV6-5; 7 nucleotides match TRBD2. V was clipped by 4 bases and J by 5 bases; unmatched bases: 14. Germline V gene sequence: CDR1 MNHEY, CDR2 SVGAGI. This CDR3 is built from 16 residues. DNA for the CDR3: TGTGCCAGCAGTTCCTTAAGCGGGGACCTGGGAAACGAGCAGTACTTC. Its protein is CASSSLSGDLGNEQYF.

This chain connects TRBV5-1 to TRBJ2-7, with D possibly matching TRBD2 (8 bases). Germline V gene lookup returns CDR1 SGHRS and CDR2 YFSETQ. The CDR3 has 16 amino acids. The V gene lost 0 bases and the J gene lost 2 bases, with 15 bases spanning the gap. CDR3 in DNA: TGCGCCAGCAGCTTGGGGGACAGAGCGGGGGCCTACGAGCAGTACTTC. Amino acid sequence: CASSLGDRAGAYEQYF.

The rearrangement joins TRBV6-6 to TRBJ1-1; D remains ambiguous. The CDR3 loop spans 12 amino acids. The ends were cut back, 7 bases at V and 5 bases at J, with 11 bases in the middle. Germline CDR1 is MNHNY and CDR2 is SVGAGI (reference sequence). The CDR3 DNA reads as TGTGCCAGCAAGGGATTTTCGACTGAAGCTTTCTTT. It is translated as CASKGFSTEAFF.

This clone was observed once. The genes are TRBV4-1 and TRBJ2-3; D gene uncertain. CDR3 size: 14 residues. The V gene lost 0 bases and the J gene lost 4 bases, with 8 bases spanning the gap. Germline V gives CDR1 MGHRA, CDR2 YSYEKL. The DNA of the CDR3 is TGCGCCAGCAGCCAAGATGAGGTAGCAGATACGCAGTATTTT. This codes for CASSQDEVADTQYF.

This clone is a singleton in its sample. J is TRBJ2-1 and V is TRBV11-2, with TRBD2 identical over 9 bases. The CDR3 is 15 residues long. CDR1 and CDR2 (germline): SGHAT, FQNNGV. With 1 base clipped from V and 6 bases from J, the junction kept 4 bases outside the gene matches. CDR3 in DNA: TGTGCCAGCAGCTTAGTAGTGACTAGCGGCAATGAGCAGTTCTTC. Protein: CASSLVVTSGNEQFF.

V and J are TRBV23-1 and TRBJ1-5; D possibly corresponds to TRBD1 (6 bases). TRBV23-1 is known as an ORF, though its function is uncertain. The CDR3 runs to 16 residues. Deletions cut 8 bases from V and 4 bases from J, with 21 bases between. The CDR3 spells CASLVNLTQGNQPQHF. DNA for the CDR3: TGCGCCAGCTTAGTAAATCTGACGCAGGGGAATCAGCCCCAGCATTTT.

Here the CDR3 reads CSASAGGPQYF. CDR3 in DNA: TGCAGTGCTAGTGCGGGAGGCCCGCAGTATTTT. The chain has TRBV20-1 and TRBJ2-3; 8 bases fit TRBD2. With 3 bases clipped from V and 10 bases from J, the junction kept 3 bases outside the gene matches. Germline-derived CDR1 and CDR2 are DFQATT and SNEGSKA (reference sequence). The CDR3 is made up of 11 amino acids.

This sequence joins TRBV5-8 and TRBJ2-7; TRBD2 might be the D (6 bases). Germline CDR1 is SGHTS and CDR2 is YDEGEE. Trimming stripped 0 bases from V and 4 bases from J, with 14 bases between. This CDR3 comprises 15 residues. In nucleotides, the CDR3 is TGTGCCAGCAGCTTGGGGGGTCGGCGGGGTTACGAGCAGTACTTC. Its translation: CASSLGGRRGYEQYF.

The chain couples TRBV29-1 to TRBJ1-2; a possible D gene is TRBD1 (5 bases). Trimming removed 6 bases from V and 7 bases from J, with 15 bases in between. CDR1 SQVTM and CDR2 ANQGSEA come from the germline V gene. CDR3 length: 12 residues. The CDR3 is CSVGEGLGGYTF. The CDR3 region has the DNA TGCAGCGTCGGCGAGGGGCTGGGTGGCTACACCTTC.

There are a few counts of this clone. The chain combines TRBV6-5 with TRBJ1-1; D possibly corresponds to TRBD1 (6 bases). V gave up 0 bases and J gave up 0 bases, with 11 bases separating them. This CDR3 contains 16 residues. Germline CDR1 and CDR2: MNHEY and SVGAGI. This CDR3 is CASSYSTGNMNTEAFF. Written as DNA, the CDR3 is TGTGCCAGCAGTTACTCAACAGGGAACATGAACACTGAAGCTTTCTTT.

The CDR3 sequence is CASSLRVTGELFF. The CDR3 bases are TGTGCCAGCAGCTTAAGGGTGACCGGGGAGCTGTTTTTT. The chain has TRBV11-2 and TRBJ2-2; D unclear. This CDR3 is 13 amino acids long. Per germline, CDR1 SGHAT and CDR2 FQNNGV. V lost 2 bases and J 5 bases, leaving 6 bases between the germline ends.

The CDR3 protein is CASSSGRNSYNEQFF. The DNA for the CDR3 is TGTGCCAGCAGCAGCGGGAGAAACTCCTACAATGAGCAGTTCTTC. The chain employs TRBV7-6 and TRBJ2-1; 8 bases line up with TRBD2. V lost 5 bases to trimming and J lost 0 bases; unmatched junction nucleotides: 3. This CDR3 comprises 15 residues. The germline CDR1 and CDR2 sequences are SGHVS and FNYEAQ.

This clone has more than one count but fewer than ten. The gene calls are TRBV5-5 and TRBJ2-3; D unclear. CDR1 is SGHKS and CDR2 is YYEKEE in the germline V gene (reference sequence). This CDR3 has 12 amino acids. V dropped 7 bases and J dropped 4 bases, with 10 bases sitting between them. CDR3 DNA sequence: TGTGCCAGCGCCTGGGTCGCAGATACGCAGTATTTT. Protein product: CASAWVADTQYF.